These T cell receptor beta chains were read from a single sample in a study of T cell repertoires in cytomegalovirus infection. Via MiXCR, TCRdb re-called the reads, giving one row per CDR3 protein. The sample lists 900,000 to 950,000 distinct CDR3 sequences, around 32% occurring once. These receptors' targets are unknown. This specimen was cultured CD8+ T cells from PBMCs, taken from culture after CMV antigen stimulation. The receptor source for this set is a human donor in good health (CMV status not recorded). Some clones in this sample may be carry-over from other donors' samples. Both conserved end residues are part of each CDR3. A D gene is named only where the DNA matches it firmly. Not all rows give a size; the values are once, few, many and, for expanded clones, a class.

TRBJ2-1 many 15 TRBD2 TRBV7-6 TGTGCCAGCAGCCCTAGCGGGCCAGCTCGGAATGAGCAGTTCTTC CASSPSGPARNEQFF
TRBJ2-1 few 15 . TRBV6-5 TGTGCCAGCACCAATCCCGCAATACCCTACAGTGAGCAGTTCTTC CASTNPAIPYSEQFF
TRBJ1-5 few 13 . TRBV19 TGTGCCAGTAGTTTACAGACCGTTCAGCCCCAGCATTTT CASSLQTVQPQHF
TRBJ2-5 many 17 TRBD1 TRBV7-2 TGTGCCAGCAGCGGGGGGGACAGGGTGGTCCCTGGGGAGACCCAGTACTTC CASSGGDRVVPGETQYF
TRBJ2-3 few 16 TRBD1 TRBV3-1 TGTGCCAGCAGCCTCCGGGACAGTCTACTCACAGATACGCAGTATTTT CASSLRDSLLTDTQYF
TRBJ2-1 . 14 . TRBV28 TGTGCCAGCAAGGAGCTGAGCTCCTACAATGAGCAGTTCTTC CASKELSSYNEQFF
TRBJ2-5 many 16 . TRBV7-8 TGTGCCAGCAGCTTACCCCTCGCAGGTGTAAGAGAGACCCAGTACTTC CASSLPLAGVRETQYF
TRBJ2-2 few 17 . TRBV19 TGTGCCAGTAGTGCCCCCAAGGTAGTACTGAGCACCGGGGAGCTGTTTTTT CASSAPKVVLSTGELFF
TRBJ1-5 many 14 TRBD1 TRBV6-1 TGTGCCAGCGGGACAGGCTATAGCAATCAGCCCCAGCATTTT CASGTGYSNQPQHF
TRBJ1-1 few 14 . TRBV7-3 TGTGCCAGCAGCCTGCGGGGGGGCCGGGCTGAAGCTTTCTTT CASSLRGGRAEAFF
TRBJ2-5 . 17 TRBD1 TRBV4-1 TGCGCCAGCAGCCAAAACCAAAACAGGGACAGGGTGGGGACCCAGTACTTC CASSQNQNRDRVGTQYF
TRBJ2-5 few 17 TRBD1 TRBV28 TGTGCCAGCAGTTTATTTCAGGACAGGGGTCTCCAAGAGACCCAGTACTTC CASSLFQDRGLQETQYF
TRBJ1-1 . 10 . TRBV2 TGTGCTGTTAAGAGCAGGGAAGCTTTCTTT CAVKSREAFF
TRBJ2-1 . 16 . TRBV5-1 TGCGCCAGCAGCTTGCGGTTGACAGGGGAGGGCAATGAGCAGTTCTTC CASSLRLTGEGNEQFF
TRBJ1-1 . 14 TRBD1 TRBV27 TGTGCCAGCAGTTCAGGGGGCGAAAACACTGAAGCTTTCTTT CASSSGGENTEAFF
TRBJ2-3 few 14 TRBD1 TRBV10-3 TGTGCCTTTTGGACAGGGGGATCTGGGGATACGCAGTATTTT CAFWTGGSGDTQYF
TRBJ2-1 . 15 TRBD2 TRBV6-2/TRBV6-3 TGTGCCAGCAGTTTCAGCGGGGGTAAAATTAATGAGCAGTTCTTC CASSFSGGKINEQFF
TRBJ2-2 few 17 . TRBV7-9 TGTGCCAGCAGCCCCCCTGGGACGGGGGCCAACACCGGGGAGCTGTTTTTT CASSPPGTGANTGELFF
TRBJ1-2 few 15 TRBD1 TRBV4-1 TGCGCCAGCAGCCAGGGACAGGGGGAAACCTATGGCTACACCTTC CASSQGQGETYGYTF
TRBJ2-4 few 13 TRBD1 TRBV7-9 TGTGCCAGCAGCTCACAGGGGAGCAACATTCAGTACTTC CASSSQGSNIQYF
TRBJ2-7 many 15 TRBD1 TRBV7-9 TGTGCCAGCAGCTCCGGGGACAGGGGCCCCTACGAGCAGTACTTC CASSSGDRGPYEQYF
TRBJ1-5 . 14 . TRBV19 TGTGTTAGTAGTATTGGGTATAGCAATCAGCCCCAGCATTTT CVSSIGYSNQPQHF
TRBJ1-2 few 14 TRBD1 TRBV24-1 TGTGCCACCAGTGATCGGGACAGCTTCAATGGCTACACCTTC CATSDRDSFNGYTF
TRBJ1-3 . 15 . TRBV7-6 TGTGCCAGCAGCTTAGAGTGGGAAGCTGGAAACACCATATATTTT CASSLEWEAGNTIYF
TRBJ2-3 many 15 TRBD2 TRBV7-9 TGTGCCAGCATACTAGCGGGGGGAGAGACAGATACGCAGTATTTT CASILAGGETDTQYF
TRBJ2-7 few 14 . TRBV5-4 TGTGCCAGCAGTTCCGGGACGGAACCCTACGAGCAGTACTTC CASSSGTEPYEQYF
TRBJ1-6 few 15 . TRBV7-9 TGTGCCAGCAGCCCTCATGAGCTATTGACGGATACCCTCCACTTT CASSPHELLTDTLHF
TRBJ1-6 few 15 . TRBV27 TGTGCCAGCAGTTTGGGGAGGGAGGAGGAATCACCCCTCCACTTT CASSLGREEESPLHF
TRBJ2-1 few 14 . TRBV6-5 TGTGCCAGCAGTACCCCGTTGCCGGCCAATGAGCAGTTCTTC CASSTPLPANEQFF
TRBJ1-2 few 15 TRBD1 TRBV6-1 TGTGCCAGCAGTGATCCCGGGACAGGGTTTTATGGCTACACCTTC CASSDPGTGFYGYTF
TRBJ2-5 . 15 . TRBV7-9 TGTGCCAGCAGCCCCCGTGGGGCGATCGAAGAGACCCAGTACTTC CASSPRGAIEETQYF
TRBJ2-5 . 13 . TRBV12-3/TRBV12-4 TGTGCCAACAGTTTAAATGGGGGAGAGACCCAGTACTTC CANSLNGGETQYF
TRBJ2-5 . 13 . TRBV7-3 TGTGCCAGCAGCCCCCCAATGGGAGAGACCCAGTACTTC CASSPPMGETQYF
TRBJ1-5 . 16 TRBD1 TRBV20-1 TGCAGTGCTAGAGATATTGGGACAGGGGACAATCAGCCCCAGCATTTT CSARDIGTGDNQPQHF
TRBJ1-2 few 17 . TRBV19 TGTGCCAGTAGTACCCTCACGGCGGGGCAACTCAACTATGGCTACACCTTC CASSTLTAGQLNYGYTF
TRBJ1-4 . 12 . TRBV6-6 TGTGCCAGCACCGAAGTGGGGGGGAAACTGTTTTTT CASTEVGGKLFF
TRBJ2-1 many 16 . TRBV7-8 TGTGCCAGCAGATCATTGAGGGGAATCTCCTACAATGAGCAGTTCTTC CASRSLRGISYNEQFF
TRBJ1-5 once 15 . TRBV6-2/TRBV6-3 TGTGCCAGCACGGGGGTACCCTATAGCAATCAGCCCCAGCATTTT CASTGVPYSNQPQHF
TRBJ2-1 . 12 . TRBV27 TGTGCCAGCAGCGGGGGGCGCAATGAGCAGTTCTTC CASSGGRNEQFF
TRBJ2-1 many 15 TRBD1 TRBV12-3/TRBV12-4 TGTGCCAGCAGCCCCCGACAGGGAATATACAATGAGCAGTTCTTC CASSPRQGIYNEQFF
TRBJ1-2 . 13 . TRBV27 TGTGCCAGCAGTTTCGCCACCGGCTATGGCTACACCTTC CASSFATGYGYTF
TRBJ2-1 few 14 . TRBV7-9 TGTGCCAGCAGCTTACATTGGGGTCAAAATGAGCAGTTCTTC CASSLHWGQNEQFF